This TCR beta chain was recovered during a study of Graves' ophthalmopathy and Graves' hyperthyroidism (dated by TCRdb to the late 2010s). About the full investigation: Peripheral blood was collected at initial diagnosis, before any treatment. TCR beta repertoire signatures were used to distinguish Graves' ophthalmopathy from Graves' hyperthyroidism and to predict progression to ophthalmopathy. In total, over 130 blood samples were TCR-sequenced: under 45 ophthalmopathy, roughly 80 hyperthyroidism and some 17 hyperthyroidism-to-ophthalmopathy patients. To explore V-J signatures that distinguish ophthalmopathy from hyperthyroidism, a discovery set of 100 patients was enrolled, made up of 40 to 45 with ophthalmopathy and under 65 with stable hyperthyroidism. An independent validation cohort comprised some 19 hyperthyroidism patients and 15 to 17 patients who later progressed from hyperthyroidism to ophthalmopathy. In several hyperthyroidism patients, the T-cell repertoires found in thyroid tissue were compared with those found in blood. Following sample collection, hyperthyroidism patients were given methimazole at a starting dose of 30 mg daily, and ophthalmopathy patients were given high-dose intravenous methylprednisolone. The 100 discovery patients were randomly split 7:3 into training and test sets.

V loses 6 bases at its end and J loses 9 bases; junction bases beyond the gene matches: 8. Including the terminal cysteine and phenylalanine, the CDR3 comprises 14 residues. The CDR3 DNA has 42 bases and is translated from base 1. For repertoire sequencing, TCR beta CDR3 regions were amplified from RNA transcripts. The first round of RT-PCR was done with HTBI primers and the Qiagen OneStep RT-PCR kit, and was followed by a second round of multiplex PCR, then size selection and purification. Libraries were sequenced paired-end with 100 bp reads on an Illumina HiSeq2000. The study's own analysis went as follows. SOAPnuke was used to process the reads, throwing out any read that had adapters, had uncalled bases, had a mean Phred below 15, or lacked an exact constant-primer or identifier match. COPE v1.2.5 was used to merge high-quality paired reads. Clonotypes were defined as unique nucleotide sequences and were aligned to IMGT TRB V, D and J references using MiTCR v1.1. Analysis was restricted to V-J combinations with a frequency above 0.0001, which covered 98% to 99.2% of repertoires. For each V-J combination, a TCR clonal expansion and chaos score was defined as F50 clonal expansion divided by the chaos observed in the TCRdist matrix. Features were reduced by Welch's t-statistics and random forest to some 13 V-J combinations, which fed a naive Bayes classifier. The similarity between thyroid and blood repertoires was quantified using the Morisita-Horn index. TCRdb reprocessed the public reads (quality trimming at Q25 with fastp, clone calling with MiXCR) and kept in-frame beta chains. Merged by CDR3 protein, the rows form single entries marked with the most common genes and DNA. The V and J calls were determined by TCRdb, not by the authors. Within this sample are about 480,000 distinct CDR3 sequences, with approximately 15% of them counted one time only. Approximately 9.8% of the sample goes to the ten largest clones.

Ophthalmopathy patients had moderately to severely active disease, Clinical Activity Score of at least 3, NOSPECS grade of at least 4, and disease duration under 3 months. Anyone with other autoimmune diseases, uncontrolled infections, pregnancy or lactation was excluded from the study. Clinical symptoms, serum thyroxine, TRAb, thyroid ultrasound and orbital computed tomography formed the basis of the diagnosis. Ficoll-Paque density gradient centrifugation was used to isolate PBMCs from 10 ml of fresh peripheral blood. Total RNA was extracted with Trizol reagent and quality-checked on an Agilent 2100 Bioanalyzer. This clonotype showed up many times. Its antigen has not been determined. Qualities for individual bases were not recorded, and no much larger clone is one base off. Summary of the overall study and its limitations: Sample size was not statistically predetermined, and group allocation was not concealed from the investigators. In validation, the model predicted ophthalmopathy progression with more than 55% sensitivity and 72.22% specificity; roughly eleven predicted patients were CT-confirmed with GO in a median of roughly 6.8 months. In cross-validation, the 13-signature model distinguished ophthalmopathy from stable hyperthyroidism with 87.88% sensitivity and 81.08% specificity, while in the test set the corresponding values were about 80% and 75%. Most expanded thyroid clonotypes with a frequency above 0.001 also appeared in blood, which suggests that blood repertoires may reflect the immune response in the thyroid.

The rearranged segments are TRBV12-3 or TRBV12-4 and TRBJ1-6, with 7 bases in between that match TRBD1. The TCR comes from a woman aged 25 to 39 with Graves' ophthalmopathy. Donor details come from another sample of the same person, matched by shared clones. Material for sequencing was blood. The CDR3 protein: CASRPTGESSPLHF. Read as DNA, the sequence is TGTGCCAGCAGGCCTACAGGGGAGTCTTCACCCCTCCACTTT.